This TCR beta chain is drawn from a study of T cell responses to AZD1222 COVID-19 vaccine. Study as a whole: It was second doses at about 4 or about 12 weeks that were pooled.

V was cut by 3 bases and J by 4 bases, with 11 bases left in between. The CDR3 spans 14 residues. Germline lookup yields CDR1 SEHNR and CDR2 FQNEAQ (reference sequence). Produced via immunoSEQ multiplex PCR; TCRdb's table is partial and in-frame only. The sample includes around 140,000 clones, 70% to 90% of them seen just once. This chain joins TRBV7-9 and TRBJ2-3; D might be TRBD2 (7 bases). The sequences come from peripheral blood, collected on day 0 of AZD1222 vaccination. The origin of this receptor is an adult in good health. CDR3 bases: TGTGCCAGCAGCTTCGGGGGGCAAGCAGATACGCAGTATTTT. Translating it yields CASSFGGQADTQYF.